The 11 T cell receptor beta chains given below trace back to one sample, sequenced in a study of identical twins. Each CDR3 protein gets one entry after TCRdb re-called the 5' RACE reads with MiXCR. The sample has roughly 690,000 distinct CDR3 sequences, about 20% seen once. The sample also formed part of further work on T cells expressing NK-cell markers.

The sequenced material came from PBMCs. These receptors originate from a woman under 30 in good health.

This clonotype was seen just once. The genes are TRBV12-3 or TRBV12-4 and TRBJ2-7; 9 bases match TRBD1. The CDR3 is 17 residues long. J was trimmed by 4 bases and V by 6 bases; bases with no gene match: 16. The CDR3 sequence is CASSSSLAGQGSYEQYF. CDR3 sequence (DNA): TGTGCCAGCAGCTCCTCTCTGGCGGGACAGGGCTCGTACGAGCAGTACTTC.

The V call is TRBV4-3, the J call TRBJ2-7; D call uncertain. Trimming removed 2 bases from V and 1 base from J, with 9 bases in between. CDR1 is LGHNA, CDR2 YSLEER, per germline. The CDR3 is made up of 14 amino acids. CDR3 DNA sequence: TGCGCCAGCAGCCAACGCCTCAAATCCTACGAGCAGTACTTC. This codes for CASSQRLKSYEQYF.

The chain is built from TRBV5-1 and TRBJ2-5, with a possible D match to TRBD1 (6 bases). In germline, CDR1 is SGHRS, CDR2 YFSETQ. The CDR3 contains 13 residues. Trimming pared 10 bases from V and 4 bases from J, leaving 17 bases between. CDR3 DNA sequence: TGCGCCTCTAGTACAGGGAATCCAGAGACCCAGTACTTC. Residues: CASSTGNPETQYF.

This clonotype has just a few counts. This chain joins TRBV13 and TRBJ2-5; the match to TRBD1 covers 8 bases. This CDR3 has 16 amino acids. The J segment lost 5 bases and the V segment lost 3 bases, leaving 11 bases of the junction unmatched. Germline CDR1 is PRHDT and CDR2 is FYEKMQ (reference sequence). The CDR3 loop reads CASSLGRQGPKETQYF. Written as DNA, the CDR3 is TGTGCCAGCAGCTTGGGAAGACAGGGGCCTAAGGAGACCCAGTACTTC.

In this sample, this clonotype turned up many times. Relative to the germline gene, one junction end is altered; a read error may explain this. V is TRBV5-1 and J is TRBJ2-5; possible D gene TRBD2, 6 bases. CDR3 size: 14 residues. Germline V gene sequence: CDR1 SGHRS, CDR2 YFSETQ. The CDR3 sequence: CASSLGAGRETQYF. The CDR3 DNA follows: TGTGCCAGCAGTTTGGGTGCGGGACGGGAGACCCAGTACTTC.

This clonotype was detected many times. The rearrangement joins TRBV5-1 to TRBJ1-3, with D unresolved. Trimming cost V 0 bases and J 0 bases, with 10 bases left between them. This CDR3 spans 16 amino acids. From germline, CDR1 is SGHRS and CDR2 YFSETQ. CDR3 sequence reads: CASSLDRMSSGNTIYF. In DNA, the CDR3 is TGCGCCAGCAGCTTGGACAGAATGAGCTCTGGAAACACCATATATTTT.

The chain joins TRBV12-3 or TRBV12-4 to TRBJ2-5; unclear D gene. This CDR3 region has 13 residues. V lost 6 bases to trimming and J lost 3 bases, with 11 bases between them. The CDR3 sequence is CASSKRPEETQYF. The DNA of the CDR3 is TGTGCCAGCAGCAAGAGGCCAGAAGAGACCCAGTACTTC.

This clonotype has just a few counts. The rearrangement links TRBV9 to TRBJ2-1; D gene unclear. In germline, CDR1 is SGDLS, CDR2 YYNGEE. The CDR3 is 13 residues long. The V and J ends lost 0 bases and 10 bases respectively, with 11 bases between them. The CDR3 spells CASSVVGPGEQFF. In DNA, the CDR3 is TGTGCCAGCAGCGTAGTAGGGCCAGGCGAGCAGTTCTTC.

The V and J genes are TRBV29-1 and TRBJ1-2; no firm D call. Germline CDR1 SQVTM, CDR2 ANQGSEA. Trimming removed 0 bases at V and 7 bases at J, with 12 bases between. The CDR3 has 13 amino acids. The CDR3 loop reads CSVEDRRGSGYTF. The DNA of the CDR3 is TGCAGCGTTGAAGATCGGAGAGGGAGTGGCTACACCTTC.

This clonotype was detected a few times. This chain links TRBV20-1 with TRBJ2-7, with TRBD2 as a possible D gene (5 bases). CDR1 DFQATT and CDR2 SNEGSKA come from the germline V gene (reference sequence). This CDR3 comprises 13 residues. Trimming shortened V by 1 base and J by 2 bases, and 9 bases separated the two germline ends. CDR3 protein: CSARVRVAYEQYF. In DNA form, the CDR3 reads TGCAGTGCTAGAGTGCGGGTGGCCTACGAGCAGTACTTC.

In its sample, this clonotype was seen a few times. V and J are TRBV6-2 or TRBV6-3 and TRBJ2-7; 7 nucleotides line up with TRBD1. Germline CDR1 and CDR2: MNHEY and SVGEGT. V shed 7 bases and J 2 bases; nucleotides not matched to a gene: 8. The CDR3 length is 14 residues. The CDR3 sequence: CASTGHGQAYEQYF. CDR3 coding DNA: TGTGCCAGCACCGGACATGGACAGGCCTACGAGCAGTACTTC.